This T cell receptor beta chain was sequenced during a study of identical twins. A universal primer site was added by template switching, and unique molecular identifiers were carried by the cDNA. TCRdb re-derived calls from the 5' RACE reads in MiXCR, one entry per CDR3 protein. The table has some 270,000 distinct CDR3 sequences, approximately 8.3% seen once; the top ten hold less than 4%. Deletions cut 3 bases from V and 7 bases from J, with 10 bases between. Looked up from germline, CDR1 is MRHNA and CDR2 is SNTAGT. The CDR3 is made up of 13 amino acids. Overall study findings and caveats: Cord blood's abundant beta clonotypes had fewer insertions, unlike memory repertoires. Among monozygotic twins, out-of-frame TCR alpha sharing exceeded what models predicted. Diverse VJ usage suggested most zero-insertion clonotypes were not invariant T cells.

Concerning this clonotype itself: Its antigen is not known.

The same data also went into a second study, on yellow fever vaccine responses in identical twins.

The receptor comes from a woman aged 18-35 years in good health. Sequenced: CD8+ T cells sorted from blood. The J gene is TRBJ2-1, the V gene TRBV6-4; either TRBD1 or TRBD2 may supply D (5 bases each). CDR3 sequence (DNA): TGTGCCAGCAGTGAGGGGGAAGGAAATGAGCAGTTCTTC. Protein sequence: CASSEGEGNEQFF.